These 27 T cell receptor beta chains originate from one sample sequenced in a study of T cell responses to AZD1222 COVID-19 vaccine. Profiling relied on immunoSEQ multiplex PCR, and the TCRdb table lists in-frame clones only, not all of them. The data show 100,000 to 150,000 clones, with around 90% seen just once and about 6% held by the top ten. The sample was peripheral blood, taken on day 0 of AZD1222 vaccination. Every receptor here comes from an adult in good health.

This clone was seen once. The rearrangement joins TRBV30 to TRBJ2-7, with D possibly matching TRBD1 (7 bases). The germline V and J ends were trimmed by 0 bases and 0 bases, with 12 bases remaining between them. The CDR3 length is 15 residues. Germline values: CDR1 GTSNPN, CDR2 SVGIG (reference sequence). This CDR3 reads CAWSVGQGGSYEQYF. DNA of the CDR3: TGTGCCTGGAGTGTGGGGCAGGGGGGCTCCTACGAGCAGTACTTC.

The V call is TRBV9, the J call TRBJ2-3; 7 bases are shared with TRBD1. CDR3 length: 15 residues. Germline trimming cut 2 bases from V and 6 bases from J; bases unmatched to any gene: 9. Per germline, CDR1 SGDLS and CDR2 YYNGEE. DNA of the CDR3: TGTGCCAGCAGCGTTCACGGACAGGCGGAGGATACGCAGTATTTT. It codes for CASSVHGQAEDTQYF.

In its sample, this clone was seen once. The chain employs TRBV2 and TRBJ2-1, with D perhaps matching TRBD1 or TRBD2 (5 bases each). CDR1 and CDR2 from the germline V gene are SNHLY and FYNNEI. This CDR3 has 14 residues. The V gene lost 1 base and the J gene lost 4 bases, with 8 bases spanning the gap. Here the CDR3 reads CASSEVEGYNEQFF. CDR3 coding DNA: TGTGCCAGCAGTGAAGTTGAGGGGTACAATGAGCAGTTCTTC.

CDR3 DNA: TGTGCCTGGAATGTGGGCGTAGCCAGCAATCAGCCCCAGCATTTT. This gives the protein CAWNVGVASNQPQHF. V and J are TRBV30 and TRBJ1-5; unclear D gene. From germline, CDR1 is GTSNPN and CDR2 SVGIG (reference sequence). Between the trimmed V and J ends, which lost 4 bases and 1 base, there was a span of 14 bases. The CDR3 is 15 residues long.

This chain connects TRBV5-1 to TRBJ1-5; 9 nucleotides align to TRBD1. This CDR3 contains 16 residues. The V segment lost 4 bases and the J segment 4 bases; nucleotides outside the gene matches: 9. CDR1 and CDR2 from the germline V gene are SGHRS and YFSETQ. CDR3 sequence reads: CASSPSGTGYNQPQHF. The CDR3 DNA follows: TGCGCCAGCAGCCCCTCGGGGACAGGGTATAATCAGCCCCAGCATTTT.

The chain carries TRBV2 and TRBJ1-5, with D uncertain. The germline CDR1 and CDR2 sequences are SNHLY and FYNNEI. V shed 1 base and J shed 4 bases, with 2 bases lying between them. The CDR3 totals 12 residues. This chain's CDR3 is CASSEDNQPQHF. As DNA, the CDR3 is TGTGCCAGCAGTGAAGATAATCAGCCCCAGCATTTT.

This clone was seen once. J is TRBJ2-2 and V is TRBV29-1; D ambiguous. CDR3 length: 14 amino acids. Germline CDR1 and CDR2: SQVTM and ANQGSEA. V was clipped by 4 bases and J by 4 bases, with 13 bases between them. CDR3 nucleotides: TGCAGCGTTGGGGGTCCAGGACGCACCGGGGAGCTGTTTTTT. It translates to CSVGGPGRTGELFF.

This rearrangement joins TRBV6-6 to TRBJ1-6, with a tentative D call TRBD1 (6 bases). V was trimmed by 6 bases and J by 13 bases, leaving 16 bases between them. Germline assignment: CDR1 MNHNY and CDR2 SVGAGI (reference sequence). This CDR3 is built from 13 residues. CDR3 sequence reads: CASRKETGSPLHF. The CDR3 DNA reads TGTGCCAGCAGAAAAGAGACAGGTTCGCCCCTCCACTTT.

J is TRBJ1-3 and V is TRBV7-9; D is undetermined. This CDR3 is built from 14 residues. Germline V gene lookup returns CDR1 SEHNR and CDR2 FQNEAQ (reference sequence). V was clipped by 6 bases and J by 0 bases, with 9 bases between them. CDR3 residues: CASRKQSSGNTIYF. The CDR3 DNA reads as TGTGCCAGCAGAAAACAGAGCTCTGGAAACACCATATATTTT.

A single count supports this clone. The same CDR3 is also encoded by other DNA sequences in this sample. CDR3 DNA sequence: TGTGCCAGCAGCCAACAGGGGAACACTGAAGCTTTCTTT. This translates into CASSQQGNTEAFF. V and J are TRBV14 and TRBJ1-1; TRBD1 might be the D (5 bases). The CDR3 contains 13 residues. The germline V gene encodes CDR1 SGHDN and CDR2 FVKESK. The V gene lost 2 bases and the J gene lost 1 base, with 5 bases spanning the gap. Supplemented by reference TRBV14 and TRBJ1-1, the full variable domain reads EAGVTQFPSHSVIEKGQTVTLRCDPISGHDNLYWYRRVMGKEIKFLLHFVKESKQDESGMPNNRFLAERTGGTYSTLKVQPAELEDSGVYFCASSQQGNTEAFFGQGTRLTVV.

The chain employs TRBV7-2 and TRBJ1-2, with D tentatively TRBD1 (5 bases). The CDR3 is 16 residues long. Per germline, CDR1 SGHTA and CDR2 FQGNSA. Trimming removed 3 bases from V and 5 bases from J, with 19 bases in between. CDR3 sequence reads: CASSFRPEGDRYGYTF. DNA of the CDR3: TGTGCCAGCAGCTTTCGTCCGGAAGGGGATAGGTATGGCTACACCTTC.

The V and J genes are TRBV2 and TRBJ2-7; 7 positions match TRBD1. Germline V CDR1 and CDR2: SNHLY, FYNNEI. This CDR3 spans 14 amino acids. Trimming cost V 3 bases and J 3 bases; bases outside gene matches: 5. The CDR3 is CASSDRAGGYEQYF. CDR3 in DNA: TGTGCCAGCAGTGATAGGGCAGGGGGCTACGAGCAGTACTTC.

The rearrangement uses TRBV6-5 and TRBJ2-1, with 7 bases aligning to TRBD1. V gave up 6 bases and J gave up 10 bases; unmatched junction bases: 9. The CDR3 extends over 13 amino acids. Germline V gives CDR1 MNHEY, CDR2 SVGAGI. CDR3 loop: CASRPDRVSEQFF. In DNA form, the CDR3 reads TGTGCCAGCAGACCCGACAGGGTATCGGAGCAGTTCTTC.

In DNA, the CDR3 is TGTGCCAGCAGGCCCCCGGGAGATACGCAGTATTTT. Amino acid sequence: CASRPPGDTQYF. The J gene is TRBJ2-3, the V gene TRBV27; unclear D gene. The germline CDR1 and CDR2 sequences are MNHEY and SMNVEV (reference sequence). CDR3 length: 12 residues. Between the trimmed V and J ends, which lost 6 bases and 5 bases, there was a span of 9 bases.

The rearrangement links TRBV14 to TRBJ2-7, with TRBD1 matching over 9 bases. V lost 2 bases and J lost 5; bases outside the gene matches: 10. The CDR3 contains 16 residues. Germline V lookup: CDR1 SGHDN, CDR2 FVKESK. This chain's CDR3 is CASSQYRDRARDEQYF. The CDR3 nucleotides are TGTGCCAGCAGCCAATACCGGGACAGGGCTAGAGACGAGCAGTACTTC.

The rearrangement joins TRBV10-1 to TRBJ2-5; a possible D gene is TRBD1 (7 bases). This CDR3 region has 14 residues. Trimming left V 3 bases short and J 2 bases short, with 10 bases between. CDR1 WNHNN and CDR2 SYGVQD come from the germline V gene (reference sequence). In DNA, the CDR3 is TGCGCCAGCAGTGAACAGGGGAGGCAAGAGACCCAGTACTTC. Its protein product is CASSEQGRQETQYF.

The V gene is TRBV2, the J gene TRBJ1-5; TRBD1 aligns across 7 bases. This CDR3 comprises 13 residues. The V gene end was trimmed by 6 bases and the J gene end by 4 bases; junction bases not matched to a gene: 3. Germline V CDR1 and CDR2: SNHLY, FYNNEI. Here the CDR3 DNA reads TGTGCCAGCAGGGGACAGAGGAATCAGCCCCAGCATTTT. This translates into CASRGQRNQPQHF.

The V call is TRBV24-1, the J call TRBJ2-1, with 11 bases that match TRBD1. This CDR3 spans 12 amino acids. The V gene's germline CDR1 is KGHDR and CDR2 SFDVKD. With V trimmed by 7 bases and J by 10 bases, 2 bases remained unmatched. CDR3 protein: CATRGTGGEQFF. The CDR3 coding sequence is TGTGCCACCAGGGGGACAGGGGGAGAGCAGTTCTTC.

This clone was seen just once. This chain connects TRBV2 to TRBJ1-5; D remains ambiguous. V was pared by 6 bases and J by 0 bases, with 9 bases between. This CDR3 has 14 amino acids. CDR1 SNHLY and CDR2 FYNNEI come from the germline V gene. The CDR3 DNA is TGTGCCAGCAGAGTAGGGCTTAGCAATCAGCCCCAGCATTTT. Translation gives CASRVGLSNQPQHF.

V is TRBV7-9 and J is TRBJ1-2, with D maybe TRBD1 (6 bases). The germline gives CDR1 SEHNR, CDR2 FQNEAQ (reference sequence). Trimming took 2 bases from V and 4 from J, leaving 20 bases between them. There are 17 residues in the CDR3. The CDR3 loop is CASSLSVGGVNSYGYTF. CDR3 bases: TGTGCCAGCAGCTTATCGGTCGGGGGCGTAAACTCCTATGGCTACACCTTC. Drawing the rest from reference TRBV7-9 and TRBJ1-2, the complete variable domain is DTGVSQNPRHKITKRGQNVTFRCDPISEHNRLYWYRQTLGQGPEFLTYFQNEAQLEKSRLLSDRFSAERPKGSFSTLEIQRTEQGDSAMYLCASSLSVGGVNSYGYTFGSGTRLTVV.

This chain connects TRBV5-1 to TRBJ2-1; the D is unclear. This CDR3 has 14 amino acids. V lost 6 bases, J lost 0 bases, and 10 bases lay in between. CDR1 and CDR2 (germline): SGHRS, YFSETQ. Written as DNA, the CDR3 is TGCGCCAGCAAGGAACTGAGCTCCTACAATGAGCAGTTCTTC. Amino acid sequence: CASKELSSYNEQFF. Complete variable domain (other parts from reference TRBV5-1 and TRBJ2-1): KAGVTQTPRYLIKTRGQQVTLSCSPISGHRSVSWYQQTPGQGLQFLFEYFSETQRNKGNFPGRFSGRQFSNSRSEMNVSTLELGDSALYLCASKELSSYNEQFFGPGTRLTVL.

The rearrangement joins TRBV18 to TRBJ1-2; 7 bases fit TRBD1. The germline V gene has CDR1 KGHSH and CDR2 LQKENI. V trimming: 5 bases; J trimming: 7 bases; junction bases outside the gene matches: 7. The CDR3 is made up of 13 amino acids. DNA for the CDR3: TGTGCCAGCTCAGAAGGACAGGTCTCTGGCTACACCTTC. Protein sequence: CASSEGQVSGYTF.

The V gene is TRBV12-5, the J gene TRBJ1-3, with no clear D. Germline CDR1 LGHNT, CDR2 FRNRAP. The CDR3 is made up of 18 amino acids. The ends were cut back, 6 bases at V and 1 base at J, with 22 bases in the middle. The CDR3 region has the DNA TGTGCTAGTGGCCGCTTTGCGGGCTCCCCCGTTTCTGGAAACACCATATATTTT. Translation: CASGRFAGSPVSGNTIYF.

The V call is TRBV5-5, the J call TRBJ2-7; 7 bases fit TRBD1. Germline CDR1 reads SGHKS; CDR2 reads YYEKEE (reference sequence). V gave up 7 bases and J gave up 4 bases; unmatched junction bases: 11. The CDR3 is 14 residues long. CDR3 amino acids: CASSYRQGGYEQYF. In DNA, the CDR3 is TGTGCCAGCTCCTATAGACAGGGTGGTTACGAGCAGTACTTC. Variable domain in full (rest from reference TRBV5-5 and TRBJ2-7): DAGVTQSPTHLIKTRGQQVTLRCSPISGHKSVSWYQQVLGQGPQFIFQYYEKEERGRGNFPDRFSARQFPNYSSELNVNALLLGDSALYLCASSYRQGGYEQYFGPGTRLTVT.

The chain uses TRBV19 and TRBJ1-2, with a tentative D call TRBD1 (6 bases). V shed 5 bases and J shed 7 bases, with 14 bases lying between them. CDR3 size: 13 residues. Per the germline V gene, CDR1 is LNHDA and CDR2 is SQIVND (reference sequence). The CDR3 DNA reads as TGTGCCAGTAGTCCCACAGGGACACCTGGCTACACCTTC. Its translation: CASSPTGTPGYTF.

This clone has only one observation. This chain uses TRBV7-9 with TRBJ2-7; 7 positions agree with TRBD1. The CDR3 spans 16 residues. V gave up 4 bases and J gave up 0 bases; unmatched junction bases: 9. Germline CDR1 and CDR2: SEHNR and FQNEAQ (reference sequence). CDR3 protein: CASSSGGRTISYEQYF. The CDR3 DNA follows: TGTGCCAGCAGCTCAGGGGGTAGGACAATCTCCTACGAGCAGTACTTC.

The chain has TRBV7-9 and TRBJ1-1, with no clear D. The CDR3 has 13 amino acids. CDR1 SEHNR and CDR2 FQNEAQ come from the germline V gene (reference sequence). Trimming took 2 bases from V and 4 from J, leaving 8 bases between them. DNA for the CDR3: TGTGCCAGCAGCTTAACTACGGGCACTGAAGCTTTCTTT. It specifies CASSLTTGTEAFF.